The entry below gives a single T cell receptor (beta chain) sequence along with its context. Additional DNA sequences in this sample encode the identical CDR3. The data originate from a study of blood T cell repertoires in COVID-19. Across the study: Italy, Spain and the United States were the sources of the convalescent and acute COVID-19 samples. From T cells, B-cell-depleted T cells, or PBMCs came the material, which was cDNA or gDNA.

V trimming: 4 bases; J trimming: 3 bases; junction bases outside the gene matches: 5. Germline loops: CDR1 SNHLY, CDR2 FYNNEI. This CDR3 is 15 amino acids long. Per the original methods: Reference gene primer amplification gave nucleated cell count estimates. Using immunoSEQ multiplex PCR, the repertoire was profiled, and TCRdb retains in-frame clones only, with some absent. From that table come the V and J calls and clone size; the DNA was used to work out D and trimming. The repertoire consists of about 160,000 clones, with 65% to 80% occurring once and the leading ten covering approximately 8%. Sequencing was carried out using peripheral blood. The clonotype comes from a man aged 60-69 years with acute or convalescent COVID-19. The rearrangement uses TRBV2 and TRBJ2-7, with TRBD2 matching over 11 bases. The CDR3 loop reads CASSAGTSGYYEQYF. The CDR3 DNA reads as TGTGCCAGCAGTGCCGGGACTAGCGGTTACTACGAGCAGTACTTC. Combining the CDR3 with reference TRBV2 and TRBJ2-7 gives the whole variable domain EPEVTQTPSHQVTQMGQEVILRCVPISNHLYFYWYRQILGQKVEFLVSFYNNEISEKSEIFDDQFSVERPDGSNFTLKIRSTKLEDSAMYFCASSAGTSGYYEQYFGPGTRLTVT.